The 28 T cell receptor beta chains below come from one sample, sequenced in a study of blood T cell repertoires in COVID-19. Generated by immunoSEQ multiplex PCR, the TCRdb table keeps only in-frame clones and is missing some. Among 110,000 or so clones listed, 70% to 80% were seen once. The sample taken for sequencing was peripheral blood. The receptors stem from a man aged 70 or older with acute or convalescent COVID-19.

The chain joins TRBV28 to TRBJ2-3, with TRBD1 identical over 9 bases. The CDR3 totals 13 residues. Germline V lookup: CDR1 MDHEN, CDR2 SYDVKM. The junction had 9 bases not matched to a gene; V was cut back by 6 bases and J by 11 bases. CDR3 amino acids: CASSPTGGAVQYF. The CDR3 DNA reads TGTGCCAGCAGCCCTACAGGGGGCGCGGTGCAGTATTTT. The entire variable domain, with the rest obtained from reference TRBV28 and TRBJ2-3, is as follows: DVKVTQSSRYLVKRTGEKVFLECVQDMDHENMFWYRQDPGLGLRLIYFSYDVKMKEKGDIPEGYSVSREKKERFSLILESASTNQTSMYLCASSPTGGAVQYFGPGTRLTVL.

This chain joins TRBV9 and TRBJ1-1; D remains unclear. Germline CDR1 is SGDLS and CDR2 is YYNGEE. Trimming removed 0 bases from V and 5 bases from J, with 8 bases in between. The CDR3 has 13 residues. For the CDR3, the DNA is TGTGCCAGCAGCGTAGTTCCCGGGACTGAAGCTTTCTTT. Amino acid sequence: CASSVVPGTEAFF.

V and J are TRBV4-1 and TRBJ1-1, with D possibly matching TRBD1 (6 bases). CDR1 and CDR2 from the germline V gene are MGHRA and YSYEKL. Trimming shortened V by 4 bases and J by 1 base, and 16 bases separated the two germline ends. The CDR3 has 16 amino acids. The CDR3 loop reads CASSPRAGTPNTEAFF. CDR3 nucleotide sequence: TGCGCCAGCAGCCCCCGAGCCGGGACACCGAACACTGAAGCTTTCTTT.

The chain carries TRBV6-2 or TRBV6-3 and TRBJ2-7, with 9 bases matching TRBD2. Germline V gene sequence: CDR1 MNHEY, CDR2 SVGEGT. This CDR3 comprises 14 residues. V shed 3 bases and J 11 bases; nucleotides not matched to a gene: 11. CDR3 in DNA: TGTGCCAGCAGTTATCAGGGCGGGAGGGCCGTGGAGTACTTC. Translation: CASSYQGGRAVEYF.

This clone has more than one count but fewer than ten. The rearrangement joins TRBV7-2 to TRBJ1-1; D is perhaps TRBD1 (5 bases). The CDR3 runs to 15 residues. V lost 1 base and J lost 0, with 9 bases in between. Germline lookup yields CDR1 SGHTA and CDR2 FQGNSA. The CDR3 DNA follows: TGTGCCAGCAGCTTAGACCAGGGAATGAACACTGAAGCTTTCTTT. Its translation: CASSLDQGMNTEAFF.

The J gene is TRBJ2-3, the V gene TRBV18, with TRBD1 as a possible D gene (6 bases). V lost 11 bases to trimming and J lost 5 bases, with 23 bases between them. The CDR3 sequence is 15 residues long. Germline-derived CDR1 and CDR2 are KGHSH and LQKENI. The DNA of the CDR3 is TGTGCCGCGTCGGCCCTTGGGCAGGGGATAGATACGCAGTATTTT. Residues: CAASALGQGIDTQYF. The full variable domain, in which reference TRBV18 and TRBJ2-3 provide the parts outside the CDR3, is NAGVMQNPRHLVRRRGQEARLRCSPMKGHSHVYWYRQLPEEGLKFMVYLQKENIIDESGMPKERFSAEFPKEGPSILRIQQVVRGDSAAYFCAASALGQGIDTQYFGPGTRLTVL.

In its sample, this clone was seen once. The chain couples TRBV30 to TRBJ2-1; 7 nucleotides agree with TRBD2. The CDR3 contains 14 residues. V lost 4 bases, J lost 2 bases, and 5 bases stayed unmatched. Looked up from germline, CDR1 is GTSNPN and CDR2 is SVGIG (reference sequence). CDR3 nucleotide sequence: TGTGCCTGGACTAGCGGTTATACCTACAATGAGCAGTTCTTC. Its protein product is CAWTSGYTYNEQFF.

This clone was seen many times. This sequence joins TRBV6-2 or TRBV6-3 and TRBJ1-5, with 7 bases that match TRBD1. With V trimmed by 6 bases and J by 9 bases, 17 bases remained unmatched. CDR1 and CDR2 from the germline V gene are MNHEY and SVGEGT. The CDR3 covers 16 residues. In DNA form, the CDR3 reads TGTGCCAGCAGCCCTCGACAGGGAAGCCTGGATGTGCCCCAGCATTTT. Its translation: CASSPRQGSLDVPQHF.

The genes are TRBV28 and TRBJ1-5; 7 positions match TRBD1. Germline-derived CDR1 and CDR2 are MDHEN and SYDVKM. V lost 2 bases to trimming and J lost 2 bases; unmatched junction nucleotides: 12. CDR3 size: 18 residues. The chain's CDR3 is CASSLALRGRVGNQPQHF. In nucleotides, the CDR3 is TGTGCCAGCAGTTTAGCCCTAAGGGGGCGCGTTGGCAATCAGCCCCAGCATTTT.

The chain is built from TRBV5-5 and TRBJ1-5; possibly TRBD1 for D (5 bases). V gave up 0 bases and J gave up 3 bases, with 7 bases separating them. This CDR3 comprises 14 residues. CDR1 is SGHKS and CDR2 is YYEKEE in the germline V gene (reference sequence). CDR3 sequence: CASSLGTSNQPQHF. DNA of the CDR3: TGTGCCAGCAGCTTGGGGACATCCAATCAGCCCCAGCATTTT.

V usage is TRBV4-3 and J usage is TRBJ2-7, with TRBD2 matching 13 bases. The V gene end was trimmed by 2 bases and the J gene end by 3 bases; junction bases not matched to a gene: 7. Germline V CDR1 and CDR2: LGHNA, YSLEER. The CDR3 extends over 17 amino acids. The DNA of the CDR3 is TGCGCCAGCAGCCAAAGTACCGGGACTAGCGGGGTCTACGAGCAGTACTTC. Its protein is CASSQSTGTSGVYEQYF.

The chain is built from TRBV27 and TRBJ1-4; TRBD1 might be the D (5 bases). V was cut by 10 bases and J by 2 bases, with 17 bases left in between. Per germline, CDR1 MNHEY and CDR2 SMNVEV (reference sequence). The CDR3 has 15 residues. In DNA, the CDR3 is TGTGCCACCCGACAGCTCGCAGGGACTAATGAAAAACTGTTTTTT. Protein: CATRQLAGTNEKLFF.

The V gene is TRBV15, the J gene TRBJ1-5, with 7 nucleotides matching TRBD1. V lost 0 bases and J lost 5; bases outside the gene matches: 10. The CDR3 has 17 amino acids. The germline gives CDR1 LNHNV, CDR2 YYDKDF (reference sequence). CDR3 nucleotide sequence: TGTGCCACCAGCAGAGATCTAGAAAGGGGGCAGGATCAGCCCCAGCATTTT. Amino acids: CATSRDLERGQDQPQHF.

This clone was counted once. The chain joins TRBV10-3 to TRBJ2-3; 9 nucleotides agree with TRBD2. Germline values: CDR1 ENHRY, CDR2 SYGVKD. The CDR3 covers 14 residues. With 5 bases clipped from V and 5 bases from J, the junction kept 5 bases outside the gene matches. CDR3 sequence: CAISRGTSQDTQYF. Here the CDR3 DNA reads TGTGCCATCAGTCGAGGGACTAGCCAAGATACGCAGTATTTT.

V usage is TRBV6-2 or TRBV6-3 and J usage is TRBJ1-5; TRBD1 is a possible D gene (6 bases). Germline V gene lookup returns CDR1 MNHEY and CDR2 SVGEGT. Trimming took 0 bases from V and 3 from J, leaving 12 bases between them. The CDR3 loop spans 16 amino acids. The CDR3 spells CASSYSGAAINQPQHF. CDR3 DNA: TGTGCCAGCAGTTACTCGGGGGCGGCCATCAATCAGCCCCAGCATTTT.

The chain couples TRBV10-3 to TRBJ1-4; TRBD1 matches at 7 bases. Trimming at V came to 4 bases and at J to 7 bases, leaving 3 bases not matched to a gene. Germline loops: CDR1 ENHRY, CDR2 SYGVKD. This CDR3 comprises 13 residues. CDR3 amino acids: CAISGQGGEKLFF. DNA for the CDR3: TGTGCCATCAGTGGACAGGGCGGTGAAAAACTGTTTTTT.

The rearrangement joins TRBV5-6 to TRBJ2-7; 8 nucleotides line up with TRBD2. Germline CDR1 and CDR2: SGHDT and YYEEEE. Trimming removed 4 bases from V and 3 bases from J; junction bases left unmatched: 6. The CDR3 loop spans 14 amino acids. CDR3 loop: CASSPGAGDYEQYF. The CDR3, as DNA: TGTGCCAGCAGCCCTGGAGCGGGGGACTACGAGCAGTACTTC.

V and J are TRBV5-1 and TRBJ1-5; the D is unclear. CDR3 length equals 13 residues. The germline gives CDR1 SGHRS, CDR2 YFSETQ. Deletions cut 4 bases from V and 5 bases from J, with 10 bases between. CDR3: CASSPTADQPQHF. The CDR3 DNA is TGCGCCAGCAGCCCCACAGCTGATCAGCCCCAGCATTTT.

The V gene is TRBV7-2, the J gene TRBJ2-2; 7 bases fit TRBD2. Trimming cost V 4 bases and J 1 base; bases outside gene matches: 3. The germline CDR1 and CDR2 sequences are SGHTA and FQGNSA. This CDR3 is built from 15 residues. The CDR3 DNA is TGTGCCAGCAGCTCGACGGGGGGGAACACCGGGGAGCTGTTTTTT. This translates into CASSSTGGNTGELFF. Full variable domain (rest looked up from reference TRBV7-2 and TRBJ2-2): GAGVSQSPSNKVTEKGKDVELRCDPISGHTALYWYRQSLGQGLEFLIYFQGNSAPDKSGLPSDRFSAERTGGSVSTLTIQRTQQEDSAVYLCASSSTGGNTGELFFGEGSRLTVL.

The chain is built from TRBV6-5 and TRBJ2-3, with D possibly matching TRBD1 (5 bases). The V end lost 6 bases, the J end lost 1 base, and 11 bases lay between the germline ends. The V gene's germline CDR1 is MNHEY and CDR2 SVGAGI. The CDR3 contains 14 residues. The CDR3 region is CASRLDIGTDTQYF. The CDR3 nucleotides are TGTGCCAGCAGATTGGACATTGGCACAGATACGCAGTATTTT.

The rearrangement joins TRBV2 to TRBJ2-5, with a possible D match to TRBD1 (7 bases). The CDR3 is 17 residues long. V gave up 9 bases and J gave up 1 base, with 24 bases separating them. Germline CDR1 and CDR2: SNHLY and FYNNEI. Written as DNA, the CDR3 is TGTGCCAGAGTCCGGGACAGTGCCCCCGGGGGCCAAGAGACCCAGTACTTC. Protein: CARVRDSAPGGQETQYF.

This clone was counted a few times. The CDR3 sequence is CASSFSGALSPLHF. Here the CDR3 DNA reads TGTGCCAGCAGTTTTTCAGGGGCGCTTTCACCCCTCCACTTT. The rearrangement uses TRBV28 and TRBJ1-6; D may be TRBD1 (6 bases). CDR3 size: 14 residues. Germline assignment: CDR1 MDHEN and CDR2 SYDVKM. Between the trimmed V and J ends, which lost 3 bases and 9 bases, there was a span of 12 bases.

The rearrangement uses TRBV19 and TRBJ2-7; the match to TRBD1 covers 8 bases. The ends lost 5 bases at V and 4 bases at J; junction bases unmatched: 4. The germline CDR1 and CDR2 sequences are LNHDA and SQIVND (reference sequence). This CDR3 has 13 amino acids. CDR3 DNA sequence: TGTGCCAGTAGTCTGGACAGGGAATACGAGCAGTACTTC. The encoded protein is CASSLDREYEQYF.

This chain joins TRBV6-5 and TRBJ1-2; 11 bases align to TRBD1. V shed 6 bases, J shed 3 bases, and the junction held 6 bases outside the gene matches. This CDR3 is 15 amino acids long. Germline V CDR1 and CDR2: MNHEY, SVGAGI. CDR3 protein: CASRLGTGGDYGYTF. The DNA of the CDR3 is TGTGCCAGCAGACTTGGGACAGGGGGGGACTATGGCTACACCTTC.

CDR3 sequence: CASSSGTTGNTIYF. The DNA for the CDR3 is TGTGCCAGCAGTTCCGGGACAACTGGAAACACCATATATTTT. The chain employs TRBV27 and TRBJ1-3, with D possibly TRBD1 on 6 matching bases. Per the germline V gene, CDR1 is MNHEY and CDR2 is SMNVEV (reference sequence). This CDR3 is built from 14 residues. Trimming shortened V by 4 bases and J by 2 bases, and 9 bases separated the two germline ends.

CDR3 sequence: CASSSGLGLGDSPLHF. The CDR3 DNA reads TGCGCCAGCAGCTCCGGATTGGGCCTGGGAGATTCACCCCTCCACTTT. This rearrangement joins TRBV5-1 to TRBJ1-6, with D uncertain. The CDR3 is 16 residues long. Germline CDR1 reads SGHRS; CDR2 reads YFSETQ. V lost 3 bases and J lost 8, with 18 bases in between.

This chain uses TRBV7-2 with TRBJ1-5; tentatively, D is TRBD1 (5 bases). The germline V and J ends were trimmed by 5 bases and 9 bases, with 17 bases remaining between them. The germline V gene has CDR1 SGHTA and CDR2 FQGNSA. This CDR3 has 14 residues. The CDR3 protein is CASSPLTDLGPQHF. CDR3 DNA: TGTGCCAGCAGCCCACTGACAGATTTGGGGCCCCAGCATTTT.

The V and J genes are TRBV5-1 and TRBJ1-6; D call uncertain. The CDR3 spans 15 residues. V was trimmed by 0 bases and J by 8 bases, leaving 12 bases between them. In germline, CDR1 is SGHRS, CDR2 YFSETQ. The CDR3 spells CASSLAGEYHSPLHF. The CDR3 DNA reads as TGCGCCAGCAGCTTGGCCGGGGAGTATCATTCACCCCTCCACTTT.